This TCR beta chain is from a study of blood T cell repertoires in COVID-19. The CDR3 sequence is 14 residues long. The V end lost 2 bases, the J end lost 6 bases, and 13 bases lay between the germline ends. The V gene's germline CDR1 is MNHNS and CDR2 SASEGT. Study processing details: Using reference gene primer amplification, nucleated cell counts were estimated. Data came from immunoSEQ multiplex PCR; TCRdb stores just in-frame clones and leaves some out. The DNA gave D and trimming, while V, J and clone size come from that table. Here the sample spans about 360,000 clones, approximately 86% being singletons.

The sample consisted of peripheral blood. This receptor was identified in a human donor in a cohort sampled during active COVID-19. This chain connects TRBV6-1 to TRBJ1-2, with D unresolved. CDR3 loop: CASSESRGLDGYTF. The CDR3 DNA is TGTGCCAGCAGTGAATCTCGAGGGTTGGATGGCTACACCTTC.